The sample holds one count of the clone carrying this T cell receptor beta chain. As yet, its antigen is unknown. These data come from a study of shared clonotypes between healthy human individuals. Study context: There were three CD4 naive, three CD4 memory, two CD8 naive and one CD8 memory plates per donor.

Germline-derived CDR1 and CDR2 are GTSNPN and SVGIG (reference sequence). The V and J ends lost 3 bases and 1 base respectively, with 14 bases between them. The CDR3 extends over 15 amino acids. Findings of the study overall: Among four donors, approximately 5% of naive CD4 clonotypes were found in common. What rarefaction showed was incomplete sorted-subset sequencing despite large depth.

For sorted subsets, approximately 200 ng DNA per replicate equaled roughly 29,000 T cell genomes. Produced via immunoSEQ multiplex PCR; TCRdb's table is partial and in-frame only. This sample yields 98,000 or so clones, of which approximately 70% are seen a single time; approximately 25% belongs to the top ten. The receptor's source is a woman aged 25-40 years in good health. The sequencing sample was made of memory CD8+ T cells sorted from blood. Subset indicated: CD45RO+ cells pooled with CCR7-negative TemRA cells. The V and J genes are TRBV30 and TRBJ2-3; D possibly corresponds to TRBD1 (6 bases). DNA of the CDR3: TGTGCCTGGAGACAGGGTTTGGGGGGCACAGATACGCAGTATTTT. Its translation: CAWRQGLGGTDTQYF.